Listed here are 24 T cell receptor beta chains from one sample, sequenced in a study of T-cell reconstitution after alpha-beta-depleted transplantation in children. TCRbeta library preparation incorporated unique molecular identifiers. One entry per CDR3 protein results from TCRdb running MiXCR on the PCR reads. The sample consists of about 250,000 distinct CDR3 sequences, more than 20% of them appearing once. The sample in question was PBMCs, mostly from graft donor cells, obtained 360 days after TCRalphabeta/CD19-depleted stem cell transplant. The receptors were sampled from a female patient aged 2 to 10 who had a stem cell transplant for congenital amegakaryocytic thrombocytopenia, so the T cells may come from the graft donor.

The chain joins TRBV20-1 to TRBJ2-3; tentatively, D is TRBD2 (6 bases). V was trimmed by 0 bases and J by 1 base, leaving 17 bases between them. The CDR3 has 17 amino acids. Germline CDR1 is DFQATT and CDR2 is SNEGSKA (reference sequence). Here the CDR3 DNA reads TGCAGTGCTAGAGACGCGTCCCCCCGACTAGGCACAGATACGCAGTATTTT. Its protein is CSARDASPRLGTDTQYF.

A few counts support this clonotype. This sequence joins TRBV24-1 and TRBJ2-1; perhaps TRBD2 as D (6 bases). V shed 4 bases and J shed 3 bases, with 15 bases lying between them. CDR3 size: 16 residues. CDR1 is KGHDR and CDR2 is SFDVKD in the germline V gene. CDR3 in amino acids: CATSENSAGIYNEQFF. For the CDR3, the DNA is TGTGCCACCAGTGAGAACTCCGCGGGGATCTACAATGAGCAGTTCTTC.

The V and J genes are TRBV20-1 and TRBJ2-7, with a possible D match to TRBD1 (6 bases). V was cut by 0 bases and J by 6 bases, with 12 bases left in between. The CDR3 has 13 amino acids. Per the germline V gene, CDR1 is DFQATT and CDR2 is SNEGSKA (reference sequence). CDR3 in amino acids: CSARETGRGEQYF. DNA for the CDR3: TGCAGTGCTAGAGAGACAGGCAGGGGCGAGCAGTACTTC.

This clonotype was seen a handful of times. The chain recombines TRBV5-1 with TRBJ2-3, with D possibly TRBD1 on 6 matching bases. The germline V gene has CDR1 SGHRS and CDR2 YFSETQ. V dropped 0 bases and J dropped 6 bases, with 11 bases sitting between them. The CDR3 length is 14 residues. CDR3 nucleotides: TGCGCCAGCAGCTTGGACAGGGTTATGGATACGCAGTATTTT. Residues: CASSLDRVMDTQYF.

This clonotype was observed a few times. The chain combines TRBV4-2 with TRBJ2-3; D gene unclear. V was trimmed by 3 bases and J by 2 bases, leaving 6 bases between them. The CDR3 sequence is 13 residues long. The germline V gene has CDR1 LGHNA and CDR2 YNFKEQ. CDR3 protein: CASSHRDTDTQYF. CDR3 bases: TGTGCCAGCAGCCACCGCGACACAGATACGCAGTATTTT.

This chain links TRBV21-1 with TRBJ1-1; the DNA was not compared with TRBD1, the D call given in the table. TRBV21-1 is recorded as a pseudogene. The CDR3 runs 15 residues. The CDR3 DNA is TGTGCCAGCAGCGGGACGAAGGAAGGGAACACTGAAGCTTTCTTT. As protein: CASSGTKEGNTEAFF.

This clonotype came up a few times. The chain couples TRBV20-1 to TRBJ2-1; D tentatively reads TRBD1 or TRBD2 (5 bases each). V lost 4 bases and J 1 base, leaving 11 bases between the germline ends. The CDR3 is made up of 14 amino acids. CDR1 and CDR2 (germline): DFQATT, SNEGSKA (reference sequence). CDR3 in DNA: TGCAGTGCTATCCGGGACCAATCCTACAATGAGCAGTTCTTC. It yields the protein CSAIRDQSYNEQFF.

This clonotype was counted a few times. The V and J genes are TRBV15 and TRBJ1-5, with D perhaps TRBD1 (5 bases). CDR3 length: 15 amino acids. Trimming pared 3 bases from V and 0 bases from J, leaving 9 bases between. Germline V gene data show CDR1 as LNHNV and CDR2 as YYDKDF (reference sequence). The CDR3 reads CATSRDIYSNQPQHF. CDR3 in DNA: TGTGCCACCAGCAGGGACATCTATAGCAATCAGCCCCAGCATTTT.

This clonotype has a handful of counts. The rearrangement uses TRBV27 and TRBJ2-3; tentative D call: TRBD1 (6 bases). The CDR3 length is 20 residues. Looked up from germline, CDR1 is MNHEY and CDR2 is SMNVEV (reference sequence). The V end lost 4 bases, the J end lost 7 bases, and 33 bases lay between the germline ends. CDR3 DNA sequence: TGTGCCAGCAGTTCTAAGAACCACCTCCGAGGGGGTCTAGGCGATAATACGCAGTATTTT. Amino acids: CASSSKNHLRGGLGDNTQYF.

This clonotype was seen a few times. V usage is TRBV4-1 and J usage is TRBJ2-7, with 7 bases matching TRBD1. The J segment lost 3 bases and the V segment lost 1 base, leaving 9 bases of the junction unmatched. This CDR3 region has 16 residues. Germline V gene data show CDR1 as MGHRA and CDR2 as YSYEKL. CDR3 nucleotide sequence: TGCGCCAGCAGCCAAGTCCCAAGGGGGCGCAACTACGAGCAGTACTTC. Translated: CASSQVPRGRNYEQYF.

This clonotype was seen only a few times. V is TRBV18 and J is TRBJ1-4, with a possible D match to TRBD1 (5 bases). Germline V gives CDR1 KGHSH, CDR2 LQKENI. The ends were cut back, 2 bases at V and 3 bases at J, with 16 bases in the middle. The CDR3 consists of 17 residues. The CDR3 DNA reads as TGTGCCAGCTCACCAGTTGTCGGCGGACACTCTAATGAAAAACTGTTTTTT. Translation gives CASSPVVGGHSNEKLFF.

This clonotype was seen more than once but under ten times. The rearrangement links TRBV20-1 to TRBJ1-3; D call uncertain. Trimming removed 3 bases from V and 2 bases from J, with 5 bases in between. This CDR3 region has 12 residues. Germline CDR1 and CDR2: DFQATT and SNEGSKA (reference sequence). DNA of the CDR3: TGCAGTGCTAGGGGAACTGGAAACACCATATATTTT. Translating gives CSARGTGNTIYF.

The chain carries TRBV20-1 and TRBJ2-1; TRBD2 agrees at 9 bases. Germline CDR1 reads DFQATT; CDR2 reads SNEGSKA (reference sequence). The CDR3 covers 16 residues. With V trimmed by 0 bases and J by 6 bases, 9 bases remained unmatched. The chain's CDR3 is CSARDPGLAFPNEQFF. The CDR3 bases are TGCAGTGCTAGAGACCCGGGACTAGCTTTCCCCAATGAGCAGTTCTTC.

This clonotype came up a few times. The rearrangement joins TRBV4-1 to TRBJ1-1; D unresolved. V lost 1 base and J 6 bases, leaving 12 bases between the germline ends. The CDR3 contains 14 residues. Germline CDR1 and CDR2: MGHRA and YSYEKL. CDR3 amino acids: CASSQGIVGSEAFF. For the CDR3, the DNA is TGCGCCAGCAGCCAAGGAATTGTAGGGTCTGAAGCTTTCTTT.

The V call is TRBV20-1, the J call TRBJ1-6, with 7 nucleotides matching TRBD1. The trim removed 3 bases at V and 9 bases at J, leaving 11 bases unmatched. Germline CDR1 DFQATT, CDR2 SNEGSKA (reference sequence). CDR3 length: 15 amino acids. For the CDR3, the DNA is TGCAGTGCTAGTCAGGTGACAGGGAAAGTTTCACCCCTCCACTTT. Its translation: CSASQVTGKVSPLHF.

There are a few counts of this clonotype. In DNA form, the CDR3 reads TGTGCCAGCAGTTTTTCCCGGACTAGCGGGAGAGAGACCCAGTACTTC. Residues: CASSFSRTSGRETQYF. This chain joins TRBV28 and TRBJ2-5; 13 bases line up with TRBD2. CDR1 is MDHEN and CDR2 is SYDVKM in the germline V gene. The CDR3 is made up of 16 amino acids. With V trimmed by 3 bases and J by 4 bases, 5 bases remained unmatched.

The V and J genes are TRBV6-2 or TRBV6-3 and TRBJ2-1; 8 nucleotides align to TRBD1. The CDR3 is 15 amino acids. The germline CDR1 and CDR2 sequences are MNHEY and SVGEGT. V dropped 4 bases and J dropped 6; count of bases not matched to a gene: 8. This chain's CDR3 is CASSWDRFGRNEQFF. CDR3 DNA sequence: TGTGCCAGCAGTTGGGACAGGTTTGGTCGCAATGAGCAGTTCTTC.

CDR3 sequence (DNA): TGTGCCAGCAGCTTAGCGGGAAAAACCTACAATGAGCAGTTCTTC. Encoded protein: CASSLAGKTYNEQFF. The chain combines TRBV7-6 with TRBJ2-1; D uncertain. Trimming pared 0 bases from V and 2 bases from J, leaving 8 bases between. CDR1 and CDR2 (germline): SGHVS, FNYEAQ. This CDR3 region has 15 residues.

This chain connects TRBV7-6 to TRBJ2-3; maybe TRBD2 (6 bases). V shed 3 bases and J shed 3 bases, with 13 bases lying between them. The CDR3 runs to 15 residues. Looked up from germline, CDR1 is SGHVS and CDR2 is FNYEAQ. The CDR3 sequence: CASSFGGFRTDTQYF. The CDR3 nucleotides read TGTGCCAGCAGCTTTGGGGGGTTTAGAACAGATACGCAGTATTTT. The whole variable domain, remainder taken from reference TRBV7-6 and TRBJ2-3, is GAGVSQSPRYKVTKRGQDVALRCDPISGHVSLYWYRQALGQGPEFLTYFNYEAQQDKSGLPNDRFSAERPEGSISTLTIQRTEQRDSAMYRCASSFGGFRTDTQYFGPGTRLTVL.

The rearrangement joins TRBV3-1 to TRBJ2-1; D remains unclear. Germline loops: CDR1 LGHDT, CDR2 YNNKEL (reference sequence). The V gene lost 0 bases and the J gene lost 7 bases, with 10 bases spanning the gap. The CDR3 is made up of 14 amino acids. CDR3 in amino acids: CASSQEAHGNEQFF. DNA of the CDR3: TGTGCCAGCAGCCAAGAAGCCCATGGAAATGAGCAGTTCTTC.

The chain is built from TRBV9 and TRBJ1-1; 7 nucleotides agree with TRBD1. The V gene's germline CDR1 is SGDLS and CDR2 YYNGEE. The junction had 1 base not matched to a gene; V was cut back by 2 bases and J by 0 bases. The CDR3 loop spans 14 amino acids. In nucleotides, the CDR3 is TGTGCCAGCAGCGTGGGACAGCTGAACACTGAAGCTTTCTTT. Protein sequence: CASSVGQLNTEAFF.

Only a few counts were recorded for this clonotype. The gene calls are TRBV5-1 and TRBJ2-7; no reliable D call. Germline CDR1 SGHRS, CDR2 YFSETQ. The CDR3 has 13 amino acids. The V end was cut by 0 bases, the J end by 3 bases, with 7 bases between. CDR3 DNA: TGCGCCAGCAGCTTGGCCGGGCACTACGAGCAGTACTTC. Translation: CASSLAGHYEQYF.

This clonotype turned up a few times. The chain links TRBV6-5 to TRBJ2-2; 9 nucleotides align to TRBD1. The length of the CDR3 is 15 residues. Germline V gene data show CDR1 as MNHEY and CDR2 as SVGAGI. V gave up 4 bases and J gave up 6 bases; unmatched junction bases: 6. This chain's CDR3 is CASSSTGQGPGELFF. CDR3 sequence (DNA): TGTGCCAGCAGTTCCACGGGACAGGGTCCCGGGGAGCTGTTTTTT.

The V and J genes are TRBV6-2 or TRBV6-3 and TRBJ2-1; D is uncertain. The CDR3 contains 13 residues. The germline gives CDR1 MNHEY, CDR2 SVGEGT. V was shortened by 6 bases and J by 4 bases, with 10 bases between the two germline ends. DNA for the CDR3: TGTGCCAGCAGCCAGGACCAATACAATGAGCAGTTCTTC. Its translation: CASSQDQYNEQFF.